Following are 12 T cell receptor beta chains from one sample sequenced in a study of coeliac disease. General study findings and limits: Active celiac intraepithelial and lamina propria samples had lower TRB and TRG clonality than control samples.

The assay was immunoSEQ multiplex PCR, and TCRdb's table has in-frame clones only and misses some. The data contain about 4,200 clones, about two thirds of them singletons. Their antigens remain unidentified. Sequenced material: intraepithelial lymphocytes from the gut. Receptor source: a woman aged 18 to 35 with active celiac disease.

This clone has a single count. This chain joins TRBV5-1 and TRBJ2-7; the D gene is possibly TRBD1 (6 bases). The V and J ends lost 2 bases and 1 base respectively, with 13 bases between them. The CDR3 totals 15 residues. Looked up from germline, CDR1 is SGHRS and CDR2 is YFSETQ. CDR3 sequence: CASSLQGLASYEQYF. For the CDR3, the DNA is TGCGCCAGCAGCTTACAGGGTTTAGCATCCTACGAGCAGTACTTC.

The J gene is TRBJ2-7, the V gene TRBV28, with D possibly being TRBD1 (5 bases). Germline CDR1 is MDHEN and CDR2 is SYDVKM. Between the trimmed V and J ends, which lost 7 bases and 0 bases, there was a span of 16 bases. The length of the CDR3 is 15 residues. The CDR3 spells CASTTYNRFSYEQYF. The CDR3 nucleotides read TGTGCCAGCACCACCTACAACAGGTTCTCCTACGAGCAGTACTTC.

This chain connects TRBV7-9 to TRBJ2-1, with 9 bases lining up with TRBD2. Germline loops: CDR1 SEHNR, CDR2 FQNEAQ (reference sequence). The CDR3 length is 16 residues. V lost 1 base to trimming and J lost 3 bases; unmatched junction nucleotides: 4. CDR3 sequence: CASSLGWREGYNEQFF. CDR3 coding DNA: TGTGCCAGCAGCTTAGGTTGGCGGGAGGGCTACAATGAGCAGTTCTTC.

The sample holds one count of this clone. The chain carries TRBV7-3 and TRBJ2-5; 12 nucleotides line up with TRBD2. The CDR3 contains 14 residues. Trimming took 5 bases from V and 11 from J; bases not matched to a gene: 9. Germline lookup yields CDR1 SGHTA and CDR2 FQGTGA. CDR3 in amino acids: CASSPSGGAGEQYF. CDR3 sequence (DNA): TGTGCCAGCAGCCCTAGCGGGGGGGCAGGAGAGCAGTACTTC. The variable domain in full, completed from reference TRBV7-3 and TRBJ2-5, reads GAGVSQTPSNKVTEKGKYVELRCDPISGHTALYWYRQSLGQGPEFLIYFQGTGAADDSGLPNDRFFAVRPEGSVSTLKIQRTERGDSAVYLCASSPSGGAGEQYFGPGTRLLVL.

V usage is TRBV27 and J usage is TRBJ2-1, with 12 bases that match TRBD2. The CDR3 has 17 amino acids. Looked up from germline, CDR1 is MNHEY and CDR2 is SMNVEV (reference sequence). The trim removed 2 bases at V and 1 base at J, leaving 3 bases unmatched. The CDR3 loop reads CASSLRLAGGSYNEQFF. CDR3 in DNA: TGTGCCAGCAGTTTACGGCTAGCGGGAGGGTCCTACAATGAGCAGTTCTTC.

The genes are TRBV19 and TRBJ1-1; 7 bases are a match to TRBD1. The CDR3 extends over 12 amino acids. Germline V gene sequence: CDR1 LNHDA, CDR2 SQIVND (reference sequence). J gave up 11 bases and V 9 bases, and 12 bases lay outside the gene matches. The CDR3 DNA reads as TGTGCCAGCCTCATACCGGGACAGAGGGCTTTCTTT. As protein: CASLIPGQRAFF.

The gene calls are TRBV7-8 and TRBJ2-7, with 15 bases matching TRBD2. The trim removed 4 bases at V and 6 bases at J, leaving 13 bases unmatched. Germline-derived CDR1 and CDR2 are SGHVS and FQNEAQ. The CDR3 has 18 residues. The CDR3 spells CASSSKPGLAGGGSEQYF. DNA for the CDR3: TGTGCCAGCAGCTCTAAACCGGGACTAGCGGGAGGAGGGTCCGAGCAGTACTTC.

The chain recombines TRBV7-8 with TRBJ2-7; TRBD2 is a possible D gene (6 bases). The germline V and J ends were trimmed by 5 bases and 6 bases, with 23 bases remaining between them. Germline V lookup: CDR1 SGHVS, CDR2 FQNEAQ. The CDR3 is 16 amino acids. For the CDR3, the DNA is TGTGCCAGCAGCCCCGACCCCTTAGGCGGGGTGGGCGAGCAGTACTTC. Amino acids: CASSPDPLGGVGEQYF.

This chain joins TRBV5-4 and TRBJ1-2; maybe TRBD1 (6 bases). This CDR3 has 15 residues. Trimming took 0 bases from V and 4 from J, leaving 13 bases between them. Germline CDR1 reads SGHNT; CDR2 reads YYREEE (reference sequence). CDR3 coding DNA: TGTGCCAGCAGCTTGGCTAGACAGGAAATCTATGGCTACACCTTC. Translated, it gives CASSLARQEIYGYTF.

This clone occurred once. V and J are TRBV6-1 and TRBJ1-2; TRBD1 agrees at 7 bases. Germline lookup yields CDR1 MNHNS and CDR2 SASEGT. Trimming removed 4 bases from V and 7 bases from J; junction bases left unmatched: 6. CDR3 size: 13 residues. CDR3 residues: CASSATGVGGYTF. CDR3 nucleotides: TGTGCCAGCAGTGCAACAGGGGTCGGTGGCTACACCTTC.

The chain joins TRBV9 to TRBJ2-1; maybe TRBD2 (5 bases). The V and J ends lost 3 bases and 3 bases respectively, with 10 bases between them. The germline CDR1 and CDR2 sequences are SGDLS and YYNGEE. The CDR3 spans 14 residues. In DNA form, the CDR3 reads TGTGCCAGCAGCGCCGGACTCCTCTACAATGAGCAGTTCTTC. Its translation: CASSAGLLYNEQFF.

The chain joins TRBV5-6 to TRBJ1-2, with a possible D match to TRBD1 (6 bases). The CDR3 loop spans 16 amino acids. Trimming removed 1 base at V and 1 base at J, with 14 bases between. Looked up from germline, CDR1 is SGHDT and CDR2 is YYEEEE. CDR3 sequence: CASSLRNRALNYGYTF. The CDR3 DNA reads TGTGCCAGCAGCTTGCGGAACAGGGCCCTTAACTATGGCTACACCTTC.